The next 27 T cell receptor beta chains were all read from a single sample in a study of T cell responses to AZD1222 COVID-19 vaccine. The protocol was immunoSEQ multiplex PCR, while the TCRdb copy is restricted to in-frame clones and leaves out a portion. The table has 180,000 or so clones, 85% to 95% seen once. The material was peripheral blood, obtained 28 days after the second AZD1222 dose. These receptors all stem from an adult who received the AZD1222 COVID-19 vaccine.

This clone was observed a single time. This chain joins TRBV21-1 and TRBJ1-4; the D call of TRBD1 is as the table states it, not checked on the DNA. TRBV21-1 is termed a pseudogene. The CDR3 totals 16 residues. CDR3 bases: TGTGCCAGCAGCAAACGGCAGGGGGCGGCTAATGAAAAACTGTTTTTT. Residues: CASSKRQGAANEKLFF.

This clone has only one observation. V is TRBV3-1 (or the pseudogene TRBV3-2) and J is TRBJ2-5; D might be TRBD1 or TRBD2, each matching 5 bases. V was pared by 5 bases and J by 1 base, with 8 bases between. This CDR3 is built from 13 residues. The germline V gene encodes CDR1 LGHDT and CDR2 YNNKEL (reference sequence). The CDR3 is CASSFGTQETQYF. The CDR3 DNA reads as TGTGCCAGCAGCTTCGGGACCCAAGAGACCCAGTACTTC.

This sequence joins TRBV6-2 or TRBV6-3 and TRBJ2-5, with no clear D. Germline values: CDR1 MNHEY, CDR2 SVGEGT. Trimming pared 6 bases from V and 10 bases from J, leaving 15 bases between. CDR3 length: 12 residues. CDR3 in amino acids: CASSPASRVQYF. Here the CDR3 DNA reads TGTGCCAGCAGCCCAGCCTCCAGAGTCCAGTACTTC.

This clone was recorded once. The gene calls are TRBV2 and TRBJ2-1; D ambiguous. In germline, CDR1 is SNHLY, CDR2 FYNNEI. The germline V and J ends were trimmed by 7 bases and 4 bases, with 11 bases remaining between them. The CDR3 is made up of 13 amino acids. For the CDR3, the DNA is TGTGCCAGCACCCCCAAAGGATACAATGAGCAGTTCTTC. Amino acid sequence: CASTPKGYNEQFF. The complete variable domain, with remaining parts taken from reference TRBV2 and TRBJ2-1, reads EPEVTQTPSHQVTQMGQEVILRCVPISNHLYFYWYRQILGQKVEFLVSFYNNEISEKSEIFDDQFSVERPDGSNFTLKIRSTKLEDSAMYFCASTPKGYNEQFFGPGTRLTVL.

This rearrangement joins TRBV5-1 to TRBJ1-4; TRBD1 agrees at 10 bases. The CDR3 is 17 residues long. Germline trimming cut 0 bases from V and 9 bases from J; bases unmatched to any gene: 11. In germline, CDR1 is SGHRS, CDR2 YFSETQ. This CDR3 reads CASSLGQGALGRQKLFF. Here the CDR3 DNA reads TGCGCCAGCAGCTTGGGACAGGGGGCCCTTGGACGCCAAAAACTGTTTTTT.

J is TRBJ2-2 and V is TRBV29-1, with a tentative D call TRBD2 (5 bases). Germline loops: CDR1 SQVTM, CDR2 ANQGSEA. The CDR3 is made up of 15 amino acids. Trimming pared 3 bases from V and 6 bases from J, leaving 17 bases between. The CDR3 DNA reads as TGCAGCGTTGATACCGGGGATGGGAGCGCCGGGGAGCTGTTTTTT. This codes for CSVDTGDGSAGELFF.

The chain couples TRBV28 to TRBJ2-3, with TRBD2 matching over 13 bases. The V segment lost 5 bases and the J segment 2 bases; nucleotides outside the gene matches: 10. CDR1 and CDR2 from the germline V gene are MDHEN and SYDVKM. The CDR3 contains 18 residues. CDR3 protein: CASSIRLAGGQLTDTQYF. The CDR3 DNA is TGTGCCAGCAGTATCAGACTAGCGGGGGGCCAACTCACAGATACGCAGTATTTT.

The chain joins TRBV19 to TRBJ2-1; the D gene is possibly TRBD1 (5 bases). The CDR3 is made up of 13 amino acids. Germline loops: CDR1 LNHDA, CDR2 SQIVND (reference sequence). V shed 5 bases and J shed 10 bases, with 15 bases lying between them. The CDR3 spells CASSPNRLEEQFF. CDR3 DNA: TGTGCCAGTAGTCCGAACAGGCTAGAGGAGCAGTTCTTC. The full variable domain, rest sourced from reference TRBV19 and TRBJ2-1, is DGGITQSPKYLFRKEGQNVTLSCEQNLNHDAMYWYRQDPGQGLRLIYYSQIVNDFQKGDIAEGYSVSREKKESFPLTVTSAQKNPTAFYLCASSPNRLEEQFFGPGTRLTVL.

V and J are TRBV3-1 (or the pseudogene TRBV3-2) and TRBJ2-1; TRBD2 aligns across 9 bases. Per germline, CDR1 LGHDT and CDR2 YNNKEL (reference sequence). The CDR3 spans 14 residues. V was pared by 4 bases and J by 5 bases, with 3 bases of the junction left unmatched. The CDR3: CASSPRGGHNEQFF. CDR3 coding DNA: TGTGCCAGCAGCCCGCGGGGGGGGCACAATGAGCAGTTCTTC.

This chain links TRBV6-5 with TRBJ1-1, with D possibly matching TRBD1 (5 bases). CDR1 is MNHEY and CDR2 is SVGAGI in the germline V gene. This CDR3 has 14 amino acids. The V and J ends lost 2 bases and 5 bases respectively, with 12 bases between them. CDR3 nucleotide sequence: TGTGCCAGCAGTTACGGGGGAAGGGTAACTGAAGCTTTCTTT. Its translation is CASSYGGRVTEAFF.

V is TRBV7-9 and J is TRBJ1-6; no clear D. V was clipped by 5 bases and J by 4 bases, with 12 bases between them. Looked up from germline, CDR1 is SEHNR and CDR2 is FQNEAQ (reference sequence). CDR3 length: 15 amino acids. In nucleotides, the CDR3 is TGTGCCAGCAGCGACGACGTGGGATATAATTCACCCCTCCACTTT. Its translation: CASSDDVGYNSPLHF.

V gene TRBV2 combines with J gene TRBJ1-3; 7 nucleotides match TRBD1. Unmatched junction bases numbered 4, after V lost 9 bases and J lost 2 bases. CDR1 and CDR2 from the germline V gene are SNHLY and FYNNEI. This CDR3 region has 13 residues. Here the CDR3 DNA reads TGTGCCAGAGGGACAGCGGCTGGAAACACCATATATTTT. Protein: CARGTAAGNTIYF.

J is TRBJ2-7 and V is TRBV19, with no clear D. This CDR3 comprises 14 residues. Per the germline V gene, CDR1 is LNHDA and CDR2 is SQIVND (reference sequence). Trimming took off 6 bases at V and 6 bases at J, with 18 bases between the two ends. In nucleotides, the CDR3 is TGTGCCAGTAGGACGTCGAGGTACTCCGCCGAGCAGTACTTC. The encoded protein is CASRTSRYSAEQYF. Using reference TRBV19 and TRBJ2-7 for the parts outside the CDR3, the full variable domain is DGGITQSPKYLFRKEGQNVTLSCEQNLNHDAMYWYRQDPGQGLRLIYYSQIVNDFQKGDIAEGYSVSREKKESFPLTVTSAQKNPTAFYLCASRTSRYSAEQYFGPGTRLTVT.

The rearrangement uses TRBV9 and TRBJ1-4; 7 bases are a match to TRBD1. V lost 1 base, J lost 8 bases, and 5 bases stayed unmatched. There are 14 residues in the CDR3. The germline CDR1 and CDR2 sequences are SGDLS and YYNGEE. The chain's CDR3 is CASSVQGVPEKLFF. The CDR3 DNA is TGTGCCAGCAGCGTACAGGGGGTCCCCGAAAAACTGTTTTTT.

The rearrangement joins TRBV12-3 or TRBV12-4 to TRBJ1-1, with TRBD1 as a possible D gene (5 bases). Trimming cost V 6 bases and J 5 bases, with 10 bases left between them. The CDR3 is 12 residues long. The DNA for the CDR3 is TGTGCCAGCAGACAAGGGGTAACTGAAGCTTTCTTT. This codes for CASRQGVTEAFF.

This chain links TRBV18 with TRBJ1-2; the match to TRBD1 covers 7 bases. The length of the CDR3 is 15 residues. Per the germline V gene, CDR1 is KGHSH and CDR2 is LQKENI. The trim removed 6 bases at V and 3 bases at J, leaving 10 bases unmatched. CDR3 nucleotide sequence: TGTGCCAGCTCTCGGTACAGAGGGACAGACTATGGCTACACCTTC. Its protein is CASSRYRGTDYGYTF. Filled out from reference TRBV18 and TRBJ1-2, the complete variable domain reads NAGVMQNPRHLVRRRGQEARLRCSPMKGHSHVYWYRQLPEEGLKFMVYLQKENIIDESGMPKERFSAEFPKEGPSILRIQQVVRGDSAAYFCASSRYRGTDYGYTFGSGTRLTVV.

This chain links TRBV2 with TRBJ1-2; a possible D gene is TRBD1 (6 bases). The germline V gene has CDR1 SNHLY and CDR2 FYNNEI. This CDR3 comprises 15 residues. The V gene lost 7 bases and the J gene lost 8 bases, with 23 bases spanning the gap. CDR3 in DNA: TGTGCCAGCACTGGGGCCGGGACATGGGGTGGAGGCTACACCTTC. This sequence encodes CASTGAGTWGGGYTF.

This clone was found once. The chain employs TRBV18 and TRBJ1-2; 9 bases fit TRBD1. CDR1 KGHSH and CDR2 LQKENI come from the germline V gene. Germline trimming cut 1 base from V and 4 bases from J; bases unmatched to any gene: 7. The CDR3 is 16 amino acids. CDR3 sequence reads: CASSPRDRDFGYGYTF. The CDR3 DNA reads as TGTGCCAGCTCACCACGGGACAGGGATTTTGGCTATGGCTACACCTTC.

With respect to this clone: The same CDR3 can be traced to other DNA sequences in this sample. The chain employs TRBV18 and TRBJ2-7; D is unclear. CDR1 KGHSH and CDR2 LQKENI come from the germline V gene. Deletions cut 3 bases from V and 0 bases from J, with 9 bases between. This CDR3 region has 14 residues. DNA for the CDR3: TGTGCCAGCTCACCCAGTGGCGGCTCCTACGAGCAGTACTTC. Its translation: CASSPSGGSYEQYF.

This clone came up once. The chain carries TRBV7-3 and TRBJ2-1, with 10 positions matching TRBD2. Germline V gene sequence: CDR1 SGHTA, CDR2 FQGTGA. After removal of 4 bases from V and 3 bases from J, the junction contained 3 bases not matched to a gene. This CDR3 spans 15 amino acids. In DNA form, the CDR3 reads TGTGCCAGCAGCTCAAAGCGGGGGGGCTACAATGAGCAGTTCTTC. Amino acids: CASSSKRGGYNEQFF. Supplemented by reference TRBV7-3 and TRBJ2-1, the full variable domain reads GAGVSQTPSNKVTEKGKYVELRCDPISGHTALYWYRQSLGQGPEFLIYFQGTGAADDSGLPNDRFFAVRPEGSVSTLKIQRTERGDSAVYLCASSSKRGGYNEQFFGPGTRLTVL.

CDR3 sequence: CASSRGGGERYIQYF. The CDR3 region has the DNA TGTGCCAGCAGCCGAGGCGGGGGTGAGAGGTACATTCAGTACTTC. This rearrangement joins TRBV3-1 (or the pseudogene TRBV3-2) to TRBJ2-4; 7 bases are shared with TRBD2. Germline V lookup: CDR1 LGHDT, CDR2 YNNKEL (reference sequence). Germline trimming cut 4 bases from V and 8 bases from J; bases unmatched to any gene: 11. The CDR3 sequence is 15 residues long.

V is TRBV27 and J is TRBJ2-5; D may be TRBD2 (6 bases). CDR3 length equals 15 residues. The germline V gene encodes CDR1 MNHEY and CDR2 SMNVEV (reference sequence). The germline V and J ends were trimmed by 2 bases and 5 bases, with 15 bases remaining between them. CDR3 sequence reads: CASSLRPGGLETQYF. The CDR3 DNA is TGTGCCAGCAGTTTACGCCCTGGAGGGCTGGAGACCCAGTACTTC.

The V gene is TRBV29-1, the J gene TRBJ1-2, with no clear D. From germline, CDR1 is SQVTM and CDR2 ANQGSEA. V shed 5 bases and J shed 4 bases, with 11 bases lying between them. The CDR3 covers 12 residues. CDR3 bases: TGCAGCGTTTATGACATGGGCTATGGCTACACCTTC. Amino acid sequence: CSVYDMGYGYTF.

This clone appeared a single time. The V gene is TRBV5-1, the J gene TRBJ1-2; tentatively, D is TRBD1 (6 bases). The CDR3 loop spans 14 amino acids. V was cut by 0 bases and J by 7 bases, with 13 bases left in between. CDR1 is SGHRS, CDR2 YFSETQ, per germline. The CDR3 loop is CASSLEAGRGGYTF. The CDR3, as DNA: TGCGCCAGCAGCTTGGAGGCAGGCAGGGGTGGCTACACCTTC.

CDR3 in amino acids: CASRTGWGTEAFF. Here the CDR3 DNA reads TGTGCCAGTCGTACAGGGTGGGGCACTGAAGCTTTCTTT. The genes are TRBV19 and TRBJ1-1; D possibly corresponds to TRBD1 (6 bases). Germline V CDR1 and CDR2: LNHDA, SQIVND (reference sequence). The V end lost 8 bases, the J end lost 4 bases, and 14 bases lay between the germline ends. The CDR3 contains 13 residues.

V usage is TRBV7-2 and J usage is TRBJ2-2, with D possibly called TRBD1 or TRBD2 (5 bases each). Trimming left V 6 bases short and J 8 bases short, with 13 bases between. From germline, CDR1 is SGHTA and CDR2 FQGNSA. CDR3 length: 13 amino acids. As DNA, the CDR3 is TGTGCCAGCAGTCGAGGGGTGGGTGGGGAGCTGTTTTTT. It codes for CASSRGVGGELFF.

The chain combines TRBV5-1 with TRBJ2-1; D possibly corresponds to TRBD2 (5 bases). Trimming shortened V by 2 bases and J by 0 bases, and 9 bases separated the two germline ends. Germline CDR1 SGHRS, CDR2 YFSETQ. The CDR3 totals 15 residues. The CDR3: CASSFSDYSYNEQFF. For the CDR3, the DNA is TGCGCCAGCAGCTTCAGCGACTACTCCTACAATGAGCAGTTCTTC.